The rows below give T cell receptor beta chains drawn from one sample of a study of blood T cell repertoires in COVID-19. Assay: immunoSEQ multiplex PCR; the TCRdb copy retains only in-frame clones and omits some. The table has roughly 300,000 clones, 81% seen once. The source material was peripheral blood. Source of these receptors: a woman aged 55-69 years with active or convalescent COVID-19. CDR3s include the opening cysteine and the closing phenylalanine or tryptophan. D genes are given only for firm matches. Some rows mark clone size as missing; the rest say once, few, many or name a class of expanded clone.

v_gene: TRBV11-2
abundance: NA
j_gene: TRBJ2-3
d_gene: TRBD2
CDR3nt: TGTGCCAGCAGCTCAAGACTAGCGGGGGGGACAGATACGCAGTATTTT
CDR3aa: CASSSRLAGGTDTQYF

v_gene: TRBV11-3
abundance: NA
j_gene: TRBJ2-1
d_gene: TRBD2
CDR3nt: TGTGCCAGCAGCTCCGGGACTAGCGTCTGGGAGCAGTTCTTC
CDR3aa: CASSSGTSVWEQFF

v_gene: TRBV11-2
abundance: NA
j_gene: TRBJ1-2
d_gene: TRBD1
CDR3nt: TGTGCCAGCAGCGTGCTCCGGGACAGACGGTTATCGGGGTATGGCTACACCTTC
CDR3aa: CASSVLRDRRLSGYGYTF

v_gene: TRBV14
abundance: NA
j_gene: TRBJ2-1
d_gene: NA
CDR3nt: TGTGCCAGCAGCCAAGTTCTAGACGGTGAGCAGTTCTTC
CDR3aa: CASSQVLDGEQFF

v_gene: TRBV6-5
abundance: few
j_gene: TRBJ1-1
d_gene: TRBD1
CDR3nt: TGTGCCAGCAGGAACAACAGGGGGCGCACTGAAGCTTTCTTT
CDR3aa: CASRNNRGRTEAFF

v_gene: TRBV29-1
abundance: NA
j_gene: TRBJ2-7
d_gene: NA
CDR3nt: TGCAGCGTTGACGCAGGGCAGGCTTACGAGCAGTACTTC
CDR3aa: CSVDAGQAYEQYF

v_gene: TRBV9
abundance: NA
j_gene: TRBJ2-3
d_gene: TRBD2
CDR3nt: TGTGCCAGCAGCGTTACTAGCGGGGGGGCTAGCACAGATACGCAGTATTTT
CDR3aa: CASSVTSGGASTDTQYF

v_gene: TRBV6-5
abundance: NA
j_gene: TRBJ1-2
d_gene: TRBD1
CDR3nt: TGTGCCAGCAGGCCCTGGACAGGGACCCCCCATGGCTACACCTTC
CDR3aa: CASRPWTGTPHGYTF

v_gene: TRBV14
abundance: NA
j_gene: TRBJ2-3
d_gene: TRBD2
CDR3nt: TGTGCCAGCAGCCAAGATCGAGCGGGGGCCGGAGAGTTCACAGATACGCAGTATTTT
CDR3aa: CASSQDRAGAGEFTDTQYF

v_gene: TRBV6-2/TRBV6-3
abundance: NA
j_gene: TRBJ1-6
d_gene: NA
CDR3nt: TGTGCCAGCAGTATACGGCGGACGGGGAATTCACCCCTCCACTTT
CDR3aa: CASSIRRTGNSPLHF

v_gene: TRBV7-2
abundance: NA
j_gene: TRBJ2-3
d_gene: NA
CDR3nt: TGTGCCAGCAGCTTCGGACTCAGCACAGATACGCAGTATTTT
CDR3aa: CASSFGLSTDTQYF

v_gene: TRBV5-6
abundance: once
j_gene: TRBJ2-7
d_gene: TRBD1
CDR3nt: TGTGCCAGCAGCTACTTCTCAATGGGACAGGTCTCCTACGAGCAGTACTTC
CDR3aa: CASSYFSMGQVSYEQYF

v_gene: TRBV29-1
abundance: NA
j_gene: TRBJ1-1
d_gene: TRBD1
CDR3nt: TGCAGCTCCCGTAGGGGGCTATCTGAAGCTTTCTTT
CDR3aa: CSSRRGLSEAFF

v_gene: TRBV29-1
abundance: NA
j_gene: TRBJ1-2
d_gene: TRBD1
CDR3nt: TGCAGCGTTGGATCGAGACGGGACAGGGTTAACTATGGCTACACCTTC
CDR3aa: CSVGSRRDRVNYGYTF

v_gene: TRBV27
abundance: NA
j_gene: TRBJ1-6
d_gene: TRBD1
CDR3nt: TGTGCCAGCAGTCAGGACAGGGGGAATTCACCCCTCCACTTT
CDR3aa: CASSQDRGNSPLHF

v_gene: TRBV4-2
abundance: NA
j_gene: TRBJ1-5
d_gene: NA
CDR3nt: TGTGCCAGCAGCCAAATCGAACAGAACAATCAGCCCCAGCATTTT
CDR3aa: CASSQIEQNNQPQHF

v_gene: TRBV7-9
abundance: NA
j_gene: TRBJ2-1
d_gene: NA
CDR3nt: TGTGCCAGCAGCATGGGGCTCCCGGTCAATGAGCAGTTCTTC
CDR3aa: CASSMGLPVNEQFF